This TCR beta chain was sequenced during a study of metastatic and nonmetastatic thyroid tumors. Study-wide context: Repertoire comparison spanned blood and tumor or nodule tissue of malignant and benign thyroid patients.

The germline V gene has CDR1 ENHRY and CDR2 SYGVKD. Trimming cost V 3 bases and J 1 base, with 15 bases left between them. CDR3 length: 16 residues. This clone is judged medium-sized (0.01 to 0.1%). The antigen remains undetermined. Each patient came to thyroid surgery without any prior treatment (of any kind). General study findings and limits: Significantly greater TCR beta diversity was reportedly found in malignant thyroid tumors than in benign nodules (in blood and tumor).

In the authors' methods: A classifier for distant metastasis in papillary thyroid cancer was constructed using CDR3 differences observed across clinicopathological groups. Through MiXCR, TCRdb re-clonotyped the PCR reads. It is TCRdb's table, rather than the study itself, that gives the V and J calls and clone size. The data hold 6,000 to 8,000 clones, with under 35% observed a single time. The chain carries TRBV10-3 and TRBJ2-5; D possibly corresponds to TRBD2 (6 bases). The specimen sequenced was adjacent normal tissue. This receptor was identified in a male donor with papillary thyroid cancer or a benign thyroid nodule (not recorded which). Some clones in this sample may be carry-over from other donors' samples. The CDR3 here is CAISDLLRAGQETQYF. DNA for the CDR3: TGTGCCATCAGTGACCTGCTGAGAGCGGGCCAAGAGACCCAGTACTTC.